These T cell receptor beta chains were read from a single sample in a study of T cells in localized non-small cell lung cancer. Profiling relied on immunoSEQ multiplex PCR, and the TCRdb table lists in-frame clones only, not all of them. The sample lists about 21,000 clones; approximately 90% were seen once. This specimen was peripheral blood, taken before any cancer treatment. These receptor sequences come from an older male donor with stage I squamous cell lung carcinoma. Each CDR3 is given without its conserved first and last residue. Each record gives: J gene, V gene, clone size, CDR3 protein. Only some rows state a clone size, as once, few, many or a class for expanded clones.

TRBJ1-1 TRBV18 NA ASSPYRGENTEAF
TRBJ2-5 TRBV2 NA ASSDLDRGAATQY
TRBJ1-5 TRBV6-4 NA ASSEPDRDYYLKDQPQH
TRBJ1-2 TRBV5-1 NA ASSLDPGRGYT
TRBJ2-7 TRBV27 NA ASSRTGEQY
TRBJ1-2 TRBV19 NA ASTTQGANYGYT
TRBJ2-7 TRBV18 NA ASSPNRRDEQY
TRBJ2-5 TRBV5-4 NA ASSLENGETQY
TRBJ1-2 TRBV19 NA ASSILGNGYT
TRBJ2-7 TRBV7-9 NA ASSLYRSSYEQY
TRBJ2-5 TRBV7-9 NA ASSLNNGAETQY
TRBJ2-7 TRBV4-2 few ASSLSSYEQY
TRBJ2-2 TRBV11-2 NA ASSSPEWGGGATGELF
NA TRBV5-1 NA ASSGGTGVLYEQY
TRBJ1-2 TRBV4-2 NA ASSHEVLRTGSIWYYGYT
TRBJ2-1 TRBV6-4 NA ASSDSAGAQDEQF
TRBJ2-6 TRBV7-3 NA ASSWDRDLISGANVLT
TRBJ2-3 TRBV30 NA AWSGSTDTQY
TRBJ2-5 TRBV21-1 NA ASSKDRGLGGETQY
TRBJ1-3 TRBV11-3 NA ASSFGGNTIY
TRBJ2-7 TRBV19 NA ASSSRVGTYEQY
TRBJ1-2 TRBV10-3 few AISDGYGYT
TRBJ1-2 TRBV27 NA ASSGQGPAGGYGYT